This T cell receptor (beta chain) originates from a study of T cells expressing NK-cell markers. TCRdb re-analyzed the 5' RACE reads; it lists each CDR3 protein once, without DNA. This sample contains about 380,000 distinct CDR3 sequences. The CDR3 length is 15 residues. Per the germline V gene, CDR1 is SGHNT and CDR2 is YENEEA. The source of this sequence is a man aged 18 to 70 in good health. J is TRBJ2-2 and V is TRBV11-3; TCRdb gives TRBD1 as the D gene, but with no DNA this cannot be confirmed. The sample taken for sequencing was blood T cells: a sorted CD56 or NKG2C T cell subset, CD4+ or CD8+ T cells, or bulk PBMC T cells (not recorded which). The CDR3 here is CASSSGQLYTGELFF.